This T cell receptor (beta chain) is from a study of a mutant IDH1 vaccine in newly diagnosed glioma. On the study more broadly: Treatment recipients were approximately 60% male and around 40% female, and their mean age was approximately 42 years.

This CDR3 is 15 amino acids long. CDR1 SGHTA and CDR2 FQGNSA come from the germline V gene. V gave up 5 bases and J gave up 2 bases; unmatched junction bases: 5. Comments on this clone: What it binds is unknown.

As for time point: week 47, end of study. Each dose of the vaccine consisted of 300 ug of mutant IDH1 20-mer peptide, with topical imiquimod. The repertoire was sequenced with immunoSEQ multiplex PCR; TCRdb's copy has only in-frame clones and lacks some. The table includes some 40,000 clones, roughly 71% detected once. The TCR comes from a man in his forties with glioma. The V call is TRBV7-2, the J call TRBJ2-1; 8 positions match TRBD1. The sample was PBMCs, taken from a glioma patient whose treatment included an IDH1 peptide vaccine. The CDR3: CASSRGQGTYNEQFF. DNA of the CDR3: TGTGCCAGCAGCCGAGGACAGGGCACCTACAATGAGCAGTTCTTC.